This T cell receptor (beta chain) originates from a study of a mutant IDH1 vaccine in newly diagnosed glioma. Whole-study context: Patients got radiotherapy, temozolomide, or both beforehand, and most got both. The study, taken as a whole, reports: The vaccine induced immune responses, and these occurred in around 93% of patients.

Here immunoSEQ multiplex PCR was the method, and the copy in TCRdb shows in-frame clones only, minus some. The sample lists over 75,000 clones, about 80% seen once, with approximately 7.6% in the top ten. Time point noted: baseline, week 1 (first vaccination visit). This sample's treatment: pre-vaccination baseline after standard-of-care therapy. Donor tumors were new WHO grade 3 or 4 IDH1-mutant, ATRX-lost astrocytomas. With regard to this clone: Its antigen is not known.

The germline V gene encodes CDR1 KGHSH and CDR2 LQKENI. The CDR3 runs 17 residues. V was clipped by 3 bases and J by 9 bases; unmatched bases: 11. The clonotype was recovered from a man between 35 and 55 years old with glioma. The source material was PBMCs, sampled from a glioma patient treated with radiotherapy, temozolomide or both. V usage is TRBV18 and J usage is TRBJ2-1; 13 bases line up with TRBD2. The CDR3 sequence is CASSPPLGLAGAGEQFF. CDR3 coding DNA: TGTGCCAGCTCACCCCCGCTTGGACTAGCGGGAGCAGGTGAGCAGTTCTTC. Full variable domain (remainder filled in from reference TRBV18 and TRBJ2-1): NAGVMQNPRHLVRRRGQEARLRCSPMKGHSHVYWYRQLPEEGLKFMVYLQKENIIDESGMPKERFSAEFPKEGPSILRIQQVVRGDSAAYFCASSPPLGLAGAGEQFFGPGTRLTVL.